This record concerns one TCR beta chain sequence. The data originate from a study of tumor T cells in aggressive B-cell lymphoma. Profiling relied on immunoSEQ multiplex PCR, and the TCRdb table lists in-frame clones only, not all of them. This sample yields roughly 3,000 clones, of which about 85% are seen a single time; less than 4.5% belongs to the top ten. Germline V gene lookup returns CDR1 LNHDA and CDR2 SQIVND (reference sequence). The CDR3 length is 14 residues. V was clipped by 1 base and J by 6 bases, with 10 bases between them. The specimen was tumor tissue. The origin of this receptor is an adult with diffuse large B cell lymphoma. J is TRBJ1-5 and V is TRBV19; TRBD1 is a possible D gene (6 bases). This CDR3 reads CASSIAGGGQPQHF. The CDR3 DNA reads as TGTGCCAGTAGTATAGCTGGGGGCGGTCAGCCCCAGCATTTT.